Reported below is one T cell receptor beta chain. This clone was seen only a few times. No antigen is known for it. Base qualities are not at hand, and no much larger clone is one base apart. This specimen comes from a study of cytotoxic CD8 clonotypes in ibrutinib-treated CLL listed by TCRdb under 2021. About the full investigation: The cohort was composed of about a dozen relapsed/refractory and about 15 treatment-naive patients; IGHV unmutated status was identified in under 18 patients. Response samples were obtained after a median of around eleven months of treatment, with a range of about 6 to 36 months. Of the 85 to 90 participants in the trial, roughly 26 had longitudinal samples available. On average, each sample yielded around 250,000 productive templates and around 98,000 productive rearrangements. Patients were still on ibrutinib when every remission and progressive disease sample was collected. Partial responses were observed in some 24 patients and complete responses in 2; after a median follow-up of roughly 72 months, remission was maintained in 15 or so patients and progression was observed in roughly twelve. Cryopreserved peripheral blood mononuclear cells were obtained before treatment, at response, and at either sustained remission or disease progression. The paper's findings and limits, for the study overall: Sampling times were not matched between sustained-remission and progressing patients, and lymph node repertoires were not studied. Baseline clonality was found to be higher than that of age-matched healthy donors and was strongly correlated with circulating CD8+ T-cell counts. Public clonotypes were rare and either shrank or stayed stable during treatment, and the rise in clonality at ibrutinib response reflected expansion of private clonotypes. Clonality rose at ibrutinib response, remained stable during sustained remission, and dropped back toward baseline at progression.

The sample's time point label, in plain terms: around 2 years on ibrutinib. For TCR beta library preparation, approximately 2 micrograms of genomic DNA were isolated from cryopreserved PBMCs. Longitudinal blood samples from CLL patients on ibrutinib monotherapy were analyzed using high-throughput TCR beta sequencing. The patients took part in an open-label, single-center phase 2 trial of ibrutinib monotherapy. The germline V gene (reference sequence) yields MNHEY for CDR1 and SMNVEV for CDR2. Taken from cysteine to phenylalanine, the CDR3 has 11 residues. The entry retains the CDR3 DNA only, 33 bases that are in frame from base 1. A distance of 10 bases separates the germline ends of V and J, which lose 6 bases and 8 bases respectively. The goal of deep resolution MiSeq sequencing was a depth between 1 in 1 million and 1 in 200,000 T cells, and coverage averaged 10x per clonotype. The immunoSEQ hsTCRB Kit was used to generate TCR beta libraries. Turning to the authors' computational methods: The data were analyzed with ImmunoSEQ Analyzer and ImmunoSEQ Data Assistant, and V, D and J gene assignments followed IMGT definitions. Clonality was computed as one minus normalized Shannon entropy of productive rearrangement frequencies, ranging from 0 to 1. Public clonotype analysis was restricted to overrepresented clonotypes comprising at least 0.05% of each patient's repertoire. Approximately 13 age-matched healthy donor repertoires from immuneACCESS served as clonality controls. Drawn from immuneACCESS, this table holds only the in-frame rearrangements with V and J called that TCRdb kept. Clones are partly lost; checked studies trace under half to an unresolved V gene and leave the rest unexplained. For V, J and clone size, that table is used; D and trimming come from the DNA. The sample data list tens of thousands of clones, and more than 65% of these were observed just once. The leading ten clones occupy roughly 51% of the sample.

The chain is made from TRBV27 and TRBJ1-1, with TRBD1 perhaps the D gene, on 5 matching bases. The sequence derives from a human donor with chronic lymphocytic leukemia. Sequenced material: PBMCs, taken after 24 months of ibrutinib treatment. The DNA reads as follows: TGTGCCAGCAGGGGACTAGGGGAAGCTTTCTTT. Its protein is CASRGLGEAFF.